This T cell receptor (beta chain) appears in the sequencing data of a study of CD8+CD57+ T cells in acquired aplastic anemia. With regard to this clonotype: Its target is unknown. The junction does not match germline at one end; this may be a read error.

Overall study results and limits: Found in both controls and patients were around 29 CD8+ CDR3 sequences. Among patients, CD8+CD57+ cells displayed less diversity than the total CD4+ and CD8+ pools did.

The template used for profiling TCR beta VDJ and CDR3 was genomic DNA. MiXCR, run by TCRdb on the reads, gives a single entry per CDR3 protein. Of roughly 16,000 distinct CDR3 sequences in the sample, under 40% were seen once. It was patients with CD8+CD57+ cell expansion by flow cytometry who were chosen for sequencing. Material for sequencing was CD8+CD57+ T cells sorted from PBMCs. Subset given: bead-enriched CD8+CD57+ effector memory T cells from SAA patients. This receptor was taken from a human donor with aplastic anemia.

This CDR3 reads CATATSGGVTETRYF. CDR3 in DNA: TGTGCTACCGCGACTAGCGGGGGGGTAACGGAGACCCGGTACTTC. The genes are TRBV12-5 and TRBJ2-5; 14 nucleotides agree with TRBD2. This CDR3 spans 15 amino acids. The germline V gene has CDR1 LGHNT and CDR2 FRNRAP.